The following is a T cell receptor (beta chain) sequence with its context. This entry belongs to a study of OX40 agonist ivuxolimab in advanced cancers. V was trimmed by 1 base and J by 0 bases, leaving 2 bases between them. CDR1 SGHTA and CDR2 FQGTGA come from the germline V gene. The CDR3 loop spans 13 amino acids. Assay used: immunoSEQ multiplex PCR; TCRdb lists only in-frame clones, some missing. The sample lists roughly 50,000 clones; roughly nine tenths were seen once. The sample was CD4+ or CD8+ T cells sorted from blood, taken in a trial of the OX40 agonist ivuxolimab. The rearrangement uses TRBV7-3 and TRBJ2-3, with D unclear. The origin of this receptor is an adult with an advanced solid tumor such as melanoma, head and neck, liver or kidney cancer. In DNA form, the CDR3 reads TGTGCCAGCAGCTTAATGAGCACAGATACGCAGTATTTT. It codes for CASSLMSTDTQYF.